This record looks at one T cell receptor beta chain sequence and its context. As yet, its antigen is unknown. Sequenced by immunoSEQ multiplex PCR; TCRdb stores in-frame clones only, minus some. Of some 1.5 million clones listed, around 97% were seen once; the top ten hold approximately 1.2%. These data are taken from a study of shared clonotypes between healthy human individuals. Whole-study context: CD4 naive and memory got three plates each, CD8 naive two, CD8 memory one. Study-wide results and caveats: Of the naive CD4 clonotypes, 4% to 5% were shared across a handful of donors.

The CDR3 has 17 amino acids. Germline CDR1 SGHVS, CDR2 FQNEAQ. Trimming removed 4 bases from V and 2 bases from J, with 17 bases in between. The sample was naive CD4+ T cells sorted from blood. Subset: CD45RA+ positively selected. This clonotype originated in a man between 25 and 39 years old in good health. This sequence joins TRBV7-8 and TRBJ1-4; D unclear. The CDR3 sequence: CASSSHYPDATNEKLFF. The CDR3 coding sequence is TGTGCCAGCAGCTCTCACTACCCTGATGCGACTAATGAAAAACTGTTTTTT.